The clone carrying this TCR beta chain showed up just once. Antigen specificity is unknown. This sample is drawn from a study of T cells in Graves' hyperthyroidism and ophthalmopathy. Broader study findings: Clonotypes that were expanded in thyroid above 0.001 mostly appeared in blood too.

Template material for amplifying TCR beta CDR3 regions consisted of RNA transcripts. The TCR CDR3 first-round RT-PCR relied on the HTBI primer set. MiXCR was run by TCRdb on the multiplex PCR reads, yielding one entry per CDR3 protein. The sample has 500,000 to 750,000 distinct CDR3 sequences, approximately 44% seen once. V was shortened by 8 bases and J by 3 bases, with 19 bases between the two germline ends. The V gene's germline CDR1 is MGHRA and CDR2 YSYEKL. The length of the CDR3 is 16 residues. Graves' hyperthyroidism is called stable when ophthalmopathy does not progress within 18 months. The chain joins TRBV4-1 to TRBJ1-4; no reliable D call. The sequenced material came from peripheral blood or thyroid tissue (not recorded which). The source of this sequence is a woman younger than 35 with Graves' hyperthyroidism. CDR3: CASGPVITRANEKLFF. The CDR3, as DNA: TGCGCCAGCGGCCCTGTTATCACACGGGCTAATGAAAAACTGTTTTTT.